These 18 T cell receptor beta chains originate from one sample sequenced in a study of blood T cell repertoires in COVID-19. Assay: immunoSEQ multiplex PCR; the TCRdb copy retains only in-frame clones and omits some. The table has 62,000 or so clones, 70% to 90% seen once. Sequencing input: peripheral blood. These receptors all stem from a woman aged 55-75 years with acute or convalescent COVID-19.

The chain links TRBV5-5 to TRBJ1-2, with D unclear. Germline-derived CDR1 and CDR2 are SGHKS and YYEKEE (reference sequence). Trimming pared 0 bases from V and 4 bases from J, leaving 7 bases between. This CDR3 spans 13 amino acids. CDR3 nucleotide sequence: TGTGCCAGCAGCTTGGGTAGAACCTATGGCTACACCTTC. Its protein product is CASSLGRTYGYTF. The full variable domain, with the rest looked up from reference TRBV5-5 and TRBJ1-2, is DAGVTQSPTHLIKTRGQQVTLRCSPISGHKSVSWYQQVLGQGPQFIFQYYEKEERGRGNFPDRFSARQFPNYSSELNVNALLLGDSALYLCASSLGRTYGYTFGSGTRLTVV.

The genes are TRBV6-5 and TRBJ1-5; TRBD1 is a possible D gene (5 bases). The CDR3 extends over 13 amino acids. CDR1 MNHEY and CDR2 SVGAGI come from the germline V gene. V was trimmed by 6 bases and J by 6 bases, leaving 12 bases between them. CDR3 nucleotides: TGTGCCAGCAGACAGAGAACAGGTCAGCCCCAGCATTTT. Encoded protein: CASRQRTGQPQHF.

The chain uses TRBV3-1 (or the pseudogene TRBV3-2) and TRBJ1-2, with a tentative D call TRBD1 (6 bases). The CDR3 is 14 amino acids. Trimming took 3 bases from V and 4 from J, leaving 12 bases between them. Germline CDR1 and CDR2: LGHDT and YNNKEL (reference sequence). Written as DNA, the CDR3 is TGTGCCAGCAGCCACCGACAGGACCGCTATGGCTACACCTTC. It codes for CASSHRQDRYGYTF.

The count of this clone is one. CDR3 in amino acids: CASSDGQRGDAQPQHF. CDR3 bases: TGTGCCAGCAGTGACGGACAGAGAGGGGATGCTCAGCCCCAGCATTTT. This chain links TRBV25-1 with TRBJ1-5, with D maybe TRBD1 (6 bases). Between the trimmed V and J ends, which lost 3 bases and 6 bases, there was a span of 18 bases. This CDR3 comprises 16 residues. CDR1 and CDR2 (germline): MGHDK, SYGVNS.

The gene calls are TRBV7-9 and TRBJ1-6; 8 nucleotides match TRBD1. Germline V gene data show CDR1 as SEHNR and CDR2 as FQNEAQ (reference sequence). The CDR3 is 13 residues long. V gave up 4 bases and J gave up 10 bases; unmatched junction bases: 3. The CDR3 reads CASSSTGESPLHF. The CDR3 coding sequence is TGTGCCAGCAGCTCGACAGGGGAATCACCCCTCCACTTT.

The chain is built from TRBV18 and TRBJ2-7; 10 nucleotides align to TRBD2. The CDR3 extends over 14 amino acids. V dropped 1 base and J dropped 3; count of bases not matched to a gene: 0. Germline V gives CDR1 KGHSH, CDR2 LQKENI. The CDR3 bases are TGTGCCAGCTCACCACTAGCGGGGGGCTACGAGCAGTACTTC. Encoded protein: CASSPLAGGYEQYF.

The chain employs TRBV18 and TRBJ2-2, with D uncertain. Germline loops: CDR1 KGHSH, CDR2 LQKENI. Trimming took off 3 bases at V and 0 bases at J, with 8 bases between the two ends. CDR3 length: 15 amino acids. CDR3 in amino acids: CASSPGQANTGELFF. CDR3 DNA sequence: TGTGCCAGCTCACCTGGGCAGGCGAACACCGGGGAGCTGTTTTTT.

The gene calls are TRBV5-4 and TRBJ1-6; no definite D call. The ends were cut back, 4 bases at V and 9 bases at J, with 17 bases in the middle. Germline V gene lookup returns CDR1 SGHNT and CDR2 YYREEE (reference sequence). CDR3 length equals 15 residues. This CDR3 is CASSLPAGEGSPLHF. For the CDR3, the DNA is TGTGCCAGCAGCCTCCCCGCAGGCGAGGGTTCACCCCTCCACTTT.

The CDR3 region has the DNA TGTGCCAGCAGTCGAAGTGGACAGGGGAAAGAGACCCAGTACTTC. Amino acid sequence: CASSRSGQGKETQYF. The chain recombines TRBV2 with TRBJ2-5, with 9 bases aligning to TRBD1. From germline, CDR1 is SNHLY and CDR2 FYNNEI. V dropped 5 bases and J dropped 3; count of bases not matched to a gene: 7. CDR3 length: 15 amino acids. Full variable domain (outside the CDR3, taken from reference TRBV2 and TRBJ2-5): EPEVTQTPSHQVTQMGQEVILRCVPISNHLYFYWYRQILGQKVEFLVSFYNNEISEKSEIFDDQFSVERPDGSNFTLKIRSTKLEDSAMYFCASSRSGQGKETQYFGPGTRLLVL.

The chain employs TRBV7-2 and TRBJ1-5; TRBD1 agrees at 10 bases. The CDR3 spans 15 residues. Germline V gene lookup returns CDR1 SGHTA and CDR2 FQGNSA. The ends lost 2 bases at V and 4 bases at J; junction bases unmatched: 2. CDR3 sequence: CASSLRGQGNQPQHF. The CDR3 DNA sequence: TGTGCCAGCAGCTTAAGGGGACAGGGGAATCAGCCCCAGCATTTT.

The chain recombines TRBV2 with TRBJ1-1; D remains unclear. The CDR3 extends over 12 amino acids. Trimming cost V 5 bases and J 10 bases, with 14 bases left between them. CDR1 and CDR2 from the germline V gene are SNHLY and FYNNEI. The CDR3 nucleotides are TGTGCCAGCAGTCCGAACGGCGGGATAGCTTTCTTT. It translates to CASSPNGGIAFF.

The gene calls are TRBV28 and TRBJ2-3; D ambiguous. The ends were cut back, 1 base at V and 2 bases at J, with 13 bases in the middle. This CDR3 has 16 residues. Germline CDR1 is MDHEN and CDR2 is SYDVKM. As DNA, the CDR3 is TGTGCCAGCAGTTTATTACAGACCAGACCCACAGATACGCAGTATTTT. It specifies CASSLLQTRPTDTQYF.

The CDR3 DNA reads TGTGCCAGCAGCGTAGCATCGGGTTCGGTGAACACTGAAGCTTTCTTT. Its protein is CASSVASGSVNTEAFF. The V call is TRBV9, the J call TRBJ1-1; D unclear. The CDR3 consists of 16 residues. The V gene's germline CDR1 is SGDLS and CDR2 YYNGEE. V was pared by 0 bases and J by 0 bases, with 12 bases between.

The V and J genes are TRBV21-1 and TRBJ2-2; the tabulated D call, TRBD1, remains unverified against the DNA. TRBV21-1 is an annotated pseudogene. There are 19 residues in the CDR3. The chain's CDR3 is CASTGSRRPGQGLAGELFF. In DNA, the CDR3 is TGTGCCAGCACCGGGAGCCGAAGGCCGGGACAGGGGTTGGCCGGGGAGCTGTTTTTT.

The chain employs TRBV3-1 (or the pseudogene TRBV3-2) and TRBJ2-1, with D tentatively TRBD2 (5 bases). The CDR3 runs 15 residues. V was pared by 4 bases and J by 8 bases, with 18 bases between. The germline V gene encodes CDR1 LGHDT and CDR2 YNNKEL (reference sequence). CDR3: CASSLRPTGVDEQFF. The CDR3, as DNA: TGTGCCAGCAGCCTTCGACCAACCGGGGTAGATGAGCAGTTCTTC.

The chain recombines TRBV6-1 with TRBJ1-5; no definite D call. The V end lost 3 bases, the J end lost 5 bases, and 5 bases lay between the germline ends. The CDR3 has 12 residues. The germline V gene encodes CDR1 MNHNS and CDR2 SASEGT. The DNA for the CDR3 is TGTGCCAGCAGTGACGGAGATCAGCCCCAGCATTTT. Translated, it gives CASSDGDQPQHF.

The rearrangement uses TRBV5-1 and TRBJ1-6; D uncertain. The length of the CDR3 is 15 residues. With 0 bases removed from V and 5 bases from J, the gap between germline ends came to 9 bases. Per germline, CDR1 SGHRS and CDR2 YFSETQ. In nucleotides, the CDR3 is TGCGCCAGCAGCTTGGCCGGAGCAAATAATTCACCCCTCCACTTT. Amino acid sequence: CASSLAGANNSPLHF.

The CDR3 bases are TGTGCCAGCAGTTCCGGACAGGGCGGGTTTGGCACTGAAGCTTTCTTT. Protein: CASSSGQGGFGTEAFF. The gene calls are TRBV27 and TRBJ1-1, with 8 bases fitting TRBD1. This CDR3 has 16 amino acids. V lost 4 bases and J lost 4; bases outside the gene matches: 11. The V gene's germline CDR1 is MNHEY and CDR2 SMNVEV (reference sequence).